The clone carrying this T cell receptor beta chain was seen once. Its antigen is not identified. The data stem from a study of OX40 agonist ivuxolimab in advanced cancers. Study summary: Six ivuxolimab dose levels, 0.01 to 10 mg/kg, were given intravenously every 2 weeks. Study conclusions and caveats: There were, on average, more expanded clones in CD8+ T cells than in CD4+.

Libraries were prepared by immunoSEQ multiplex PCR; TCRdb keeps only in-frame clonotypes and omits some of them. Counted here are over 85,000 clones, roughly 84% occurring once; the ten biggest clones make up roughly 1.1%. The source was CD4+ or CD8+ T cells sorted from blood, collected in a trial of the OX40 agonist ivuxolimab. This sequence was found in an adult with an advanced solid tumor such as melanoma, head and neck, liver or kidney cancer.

CDR3 DNA sequence: TGTGCCAGCAGTGTACAGCCCACCGGGAAAGAGACCCAGTACTTC. It translates to CASSVQPTGKETQYF. This chain connects TRBV2 to TRBJ2-5; a possible D gene is TRBD2 (5 bases). There are 15 residues in the CDR3. Germline CDR1 and CDR2: SNHLY and FYNNEI. V shed 4 bases and J shed 3 bases, with 15 bases lying between them.